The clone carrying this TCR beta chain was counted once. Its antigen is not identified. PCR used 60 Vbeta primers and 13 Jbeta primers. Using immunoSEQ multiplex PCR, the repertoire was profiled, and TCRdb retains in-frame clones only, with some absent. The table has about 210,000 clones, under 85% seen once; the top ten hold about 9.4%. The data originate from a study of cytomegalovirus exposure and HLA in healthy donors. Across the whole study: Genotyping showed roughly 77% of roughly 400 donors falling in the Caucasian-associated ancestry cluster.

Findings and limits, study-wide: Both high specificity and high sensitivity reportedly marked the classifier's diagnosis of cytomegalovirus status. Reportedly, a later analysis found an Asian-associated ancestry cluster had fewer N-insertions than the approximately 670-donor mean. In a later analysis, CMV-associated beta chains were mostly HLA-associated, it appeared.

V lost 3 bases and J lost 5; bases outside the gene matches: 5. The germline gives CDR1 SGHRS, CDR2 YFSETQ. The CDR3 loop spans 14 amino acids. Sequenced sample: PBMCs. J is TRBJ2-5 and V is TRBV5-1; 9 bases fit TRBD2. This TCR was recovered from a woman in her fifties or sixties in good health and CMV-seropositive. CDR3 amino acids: CASSSVTSGETQYF. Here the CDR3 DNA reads TGCGCCAGCAGCTCTGTGACTAGCGGTGAGACCCAGTACTTC.